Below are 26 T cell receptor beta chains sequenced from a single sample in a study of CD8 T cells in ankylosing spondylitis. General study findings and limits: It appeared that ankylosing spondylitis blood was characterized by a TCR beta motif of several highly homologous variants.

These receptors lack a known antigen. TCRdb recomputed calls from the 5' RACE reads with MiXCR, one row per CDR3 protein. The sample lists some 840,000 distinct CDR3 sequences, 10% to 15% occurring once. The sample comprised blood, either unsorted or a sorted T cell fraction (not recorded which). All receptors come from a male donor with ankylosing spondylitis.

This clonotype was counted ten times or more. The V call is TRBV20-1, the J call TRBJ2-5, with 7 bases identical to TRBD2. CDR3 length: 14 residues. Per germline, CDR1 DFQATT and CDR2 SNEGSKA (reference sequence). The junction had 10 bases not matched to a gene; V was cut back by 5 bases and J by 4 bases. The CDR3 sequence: CSARRMVAGETQYF. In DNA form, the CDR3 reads TGCAGTGCTCGACGAATGGTAGCGGGAGAGACCCAGTACTTC.

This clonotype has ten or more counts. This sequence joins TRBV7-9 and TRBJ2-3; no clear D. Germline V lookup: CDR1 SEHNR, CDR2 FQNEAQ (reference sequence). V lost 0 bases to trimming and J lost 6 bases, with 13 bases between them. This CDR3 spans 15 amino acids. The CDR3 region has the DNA TGTGCCAGCAGCTTAGCCGCTTACAGTACGGATACGCAGTATTTT. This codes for CASSLAAYSTDTQYF.

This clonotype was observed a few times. As DNA, the CDR3 is TGCAGTGCTAGAGATCATCAGGGGAGCCCATACGAGCAGTACTTC. Its protein product is CSARDHQGSPYEQYF. The J gene is TRBJ2-7, the V gene TRBV20-1, with D possibly TRBD1 on 6 matching bases. The CDR3 length is 15 residues. Germline CDR1 DFQATT, CDR2 SNEGSKA (reference sequence). V was shortened by 0 bases and J by 4 bases, with 16 bases between the two germline ends.

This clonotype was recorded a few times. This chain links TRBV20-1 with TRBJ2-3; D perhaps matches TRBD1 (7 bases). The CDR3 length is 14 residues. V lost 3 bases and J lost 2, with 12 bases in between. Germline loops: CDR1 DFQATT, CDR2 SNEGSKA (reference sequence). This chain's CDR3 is CSARRQGLTDTQYF. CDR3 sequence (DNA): TGCAGTGCTAGGAGACAGGGACTCACAGATACGCAGTATTTT.

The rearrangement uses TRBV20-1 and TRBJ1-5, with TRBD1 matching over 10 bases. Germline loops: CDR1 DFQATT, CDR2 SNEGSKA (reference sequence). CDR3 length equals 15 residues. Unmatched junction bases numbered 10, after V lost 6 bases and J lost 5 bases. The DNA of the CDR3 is TGCAGTGCAACCCGGGACAGGGGCCTCTATCAGCCCCAGCATTTT. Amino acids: CSATRDRGLYQPQHF.

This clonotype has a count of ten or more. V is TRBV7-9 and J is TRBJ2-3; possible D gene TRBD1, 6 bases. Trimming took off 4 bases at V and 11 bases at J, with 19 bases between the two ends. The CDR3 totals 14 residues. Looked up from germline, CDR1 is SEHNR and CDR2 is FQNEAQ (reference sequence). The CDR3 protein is CASSYLGAQVVQYF. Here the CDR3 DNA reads TGTGCCAGCAGCTACTTGGGGGCACAGGTCGTGCAGTATTTT.

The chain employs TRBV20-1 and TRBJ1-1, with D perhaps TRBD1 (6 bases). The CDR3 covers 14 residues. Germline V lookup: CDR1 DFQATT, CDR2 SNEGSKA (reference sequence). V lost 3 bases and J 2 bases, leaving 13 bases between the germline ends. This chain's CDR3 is CSASRRGNNTEAFF. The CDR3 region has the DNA TGCAGTGCTAGTCGGAGGGGGAACAACACTGAAGCTTTCTTT.

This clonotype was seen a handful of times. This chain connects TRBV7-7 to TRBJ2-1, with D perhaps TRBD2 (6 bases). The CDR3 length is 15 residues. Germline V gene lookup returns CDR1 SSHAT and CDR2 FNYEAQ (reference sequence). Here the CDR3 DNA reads TGTGCTACCCTAAGAGCGGGCCCATTGACGAATGAGCAGTTCTTC. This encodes CATLRAGPLTNEQFF.

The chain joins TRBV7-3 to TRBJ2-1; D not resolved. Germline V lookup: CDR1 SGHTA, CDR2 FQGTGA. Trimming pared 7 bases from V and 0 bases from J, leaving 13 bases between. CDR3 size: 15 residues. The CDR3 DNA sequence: TGTGCCAGCACCCTAGAACCGAGCTCCTACAATGAGCAGTTCTTC. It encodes CASTLEPSSYNEQFF.

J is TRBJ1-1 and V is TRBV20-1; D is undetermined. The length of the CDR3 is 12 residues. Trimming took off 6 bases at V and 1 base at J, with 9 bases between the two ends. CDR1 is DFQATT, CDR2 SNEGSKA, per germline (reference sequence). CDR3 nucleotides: TGCAGTGCGTTCCACAAGAACACTGAAGCTTTCTTT. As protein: CSAFHKNTEAFF.

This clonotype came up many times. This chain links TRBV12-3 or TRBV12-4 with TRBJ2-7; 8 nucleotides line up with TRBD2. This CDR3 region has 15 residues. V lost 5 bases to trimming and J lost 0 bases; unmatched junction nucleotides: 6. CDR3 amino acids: CASSPQLADSYEQYF. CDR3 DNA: TGTGCCAGCAGTCCCCAACTAGCGGACTCCTACGAGCAGTACTTC.

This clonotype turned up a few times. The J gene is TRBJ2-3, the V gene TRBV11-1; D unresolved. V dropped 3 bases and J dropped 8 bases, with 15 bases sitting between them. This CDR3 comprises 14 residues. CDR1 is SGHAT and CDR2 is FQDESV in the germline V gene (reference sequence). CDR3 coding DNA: TGTGCCAGCAGCTTTGGCGTCCGGACGGGTACGCAGTATTTT. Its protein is CASSFGVRTGTQYF.

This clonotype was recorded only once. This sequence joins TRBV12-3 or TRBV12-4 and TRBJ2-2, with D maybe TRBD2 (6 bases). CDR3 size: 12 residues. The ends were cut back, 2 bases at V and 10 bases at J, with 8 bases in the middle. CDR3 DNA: TGTGCCAGCAGTTTACGGCGGGAGGAGCTGTTTTTT. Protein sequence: CASSLRREELFF.

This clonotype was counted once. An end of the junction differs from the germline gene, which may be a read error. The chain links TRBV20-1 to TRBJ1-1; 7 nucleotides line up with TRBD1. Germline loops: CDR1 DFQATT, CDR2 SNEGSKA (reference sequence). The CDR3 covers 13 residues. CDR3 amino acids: CSAPTRGNTQAFF. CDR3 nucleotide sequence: TGCAGTGCTCCTACCAGGGGGAACACTCAAGCTTTCTTT.

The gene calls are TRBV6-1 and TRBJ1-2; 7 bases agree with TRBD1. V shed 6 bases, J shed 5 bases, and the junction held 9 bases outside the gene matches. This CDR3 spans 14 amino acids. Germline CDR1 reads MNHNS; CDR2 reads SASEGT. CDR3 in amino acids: CASRPTRTGYGYTF. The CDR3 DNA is TGTGCCAGCAGGCCCACCCGGACAGGTTATGGCTACACCTTC.

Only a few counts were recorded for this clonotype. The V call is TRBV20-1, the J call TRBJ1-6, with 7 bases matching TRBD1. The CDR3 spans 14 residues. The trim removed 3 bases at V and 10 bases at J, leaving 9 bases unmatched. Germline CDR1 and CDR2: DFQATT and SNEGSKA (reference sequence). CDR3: CSASLGPGGSPLHF. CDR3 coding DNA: TGCAGTGCTAGTTTAGGGCCAGGGGGGTCACCCCTCCACTTT.

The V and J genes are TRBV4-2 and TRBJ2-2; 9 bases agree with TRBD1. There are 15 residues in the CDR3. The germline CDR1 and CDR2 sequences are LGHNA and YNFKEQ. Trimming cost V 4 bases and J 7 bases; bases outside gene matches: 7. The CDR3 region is CASSRLQGAGGELFF. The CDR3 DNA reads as TGTGCCAGCAGCCGGTTACAGGGGGCCGGCGGGGAGCTGTTTTTT.

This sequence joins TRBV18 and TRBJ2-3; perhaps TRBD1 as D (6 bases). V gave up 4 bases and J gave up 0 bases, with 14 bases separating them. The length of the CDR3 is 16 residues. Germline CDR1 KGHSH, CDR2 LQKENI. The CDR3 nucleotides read TGTGCCAGCTCACAACGGCAGGGGATAAGCACAGATACGCAGTATTTT. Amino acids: CASSQRQGISTDTQYF.

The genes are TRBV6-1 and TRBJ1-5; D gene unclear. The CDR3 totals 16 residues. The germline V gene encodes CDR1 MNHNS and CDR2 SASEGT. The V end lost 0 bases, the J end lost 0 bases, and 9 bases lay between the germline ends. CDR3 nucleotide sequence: TGTGCCAGCAGTGAAGCTGCATTTTATAGCAATCAGCCCCAGCATTTT. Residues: CASSEAAFYSNQPQHF.

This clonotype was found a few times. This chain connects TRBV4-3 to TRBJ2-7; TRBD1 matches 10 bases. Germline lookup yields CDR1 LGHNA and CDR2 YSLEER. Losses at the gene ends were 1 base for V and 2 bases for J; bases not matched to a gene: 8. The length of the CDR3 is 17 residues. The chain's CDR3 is CASSQVLPGTGAYEQYF. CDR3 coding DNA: TGCGCCAGCAGCCAAGTCCTCCCCGGGACAGGGGCCTACGAGCAGTACTTC.

CDR3 coding DNA: TGTGCCAGCAGCCGGGACAGGGATACACCCGGGGAGCTGTTTTTT. It translates to CASSRDRDTPGELFF. V is TRBV7-3 and J is TRBJ2-2, with 9 nucleotides matching TRBD1. Germline CDR1 is SGHTA and CDR2 is FQGTGA. The CDR3 length is 15 residues. J gave up 6 bases and V 5 bases, and 7 bases lay outside the gene matches. The full variable domain, completed using reference TRBV7-3 and TRBJ2-2, is GAGVSQTPSNKVTEKGKYVELRCDPISGHTALYWYRQSLGQGPEFLIYFQGTGAADDSGLPNDRFFAVRPEGSVSTLKIQRTERGDSAVYLCASSRDRDTPGELFFGEGSRLTVL.

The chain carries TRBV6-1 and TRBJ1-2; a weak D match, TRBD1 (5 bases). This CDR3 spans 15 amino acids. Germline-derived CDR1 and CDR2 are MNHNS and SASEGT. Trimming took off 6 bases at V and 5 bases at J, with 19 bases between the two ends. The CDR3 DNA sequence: TGTGCCAGCAGGAGGGACTACCAAAGAACTTATGGCTACACCTTC. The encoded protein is CASRRDYQRTYGYTF.

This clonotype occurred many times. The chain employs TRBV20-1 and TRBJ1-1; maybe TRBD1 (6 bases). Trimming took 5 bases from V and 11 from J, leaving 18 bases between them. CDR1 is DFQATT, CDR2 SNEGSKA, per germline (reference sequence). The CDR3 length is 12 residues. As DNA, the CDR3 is TGCAGTGCTCTTCGGGACACGGTGGGGGCTTTCTTT. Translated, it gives CSALRDTVGAFF.

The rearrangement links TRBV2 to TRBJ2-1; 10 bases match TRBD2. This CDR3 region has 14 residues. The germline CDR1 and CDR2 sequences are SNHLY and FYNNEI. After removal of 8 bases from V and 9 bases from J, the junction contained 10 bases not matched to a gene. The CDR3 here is CASLGLAGVGEQFF. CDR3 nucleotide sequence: TGTGCCAGCCTTGGGCTAGCGGGAGTAGGTGAGCAGTTCTTC.

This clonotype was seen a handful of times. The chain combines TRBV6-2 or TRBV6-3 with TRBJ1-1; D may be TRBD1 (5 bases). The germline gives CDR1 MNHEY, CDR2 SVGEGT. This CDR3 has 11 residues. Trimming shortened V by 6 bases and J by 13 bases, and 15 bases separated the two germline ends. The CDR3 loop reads CASSQGSRDFF. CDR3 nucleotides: TGTGCCAGCAGCCAAGGGTCCAGGGATTTCTTT.

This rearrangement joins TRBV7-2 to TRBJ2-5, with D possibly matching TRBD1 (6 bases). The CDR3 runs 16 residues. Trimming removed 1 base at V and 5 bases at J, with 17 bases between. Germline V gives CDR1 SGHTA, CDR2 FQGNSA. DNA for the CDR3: TGTGCCAGCAGCTTAGGGTATCGCAGGGGAGACGAGACCCAGTACTTC. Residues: CASSLGYRRGDETQYF.